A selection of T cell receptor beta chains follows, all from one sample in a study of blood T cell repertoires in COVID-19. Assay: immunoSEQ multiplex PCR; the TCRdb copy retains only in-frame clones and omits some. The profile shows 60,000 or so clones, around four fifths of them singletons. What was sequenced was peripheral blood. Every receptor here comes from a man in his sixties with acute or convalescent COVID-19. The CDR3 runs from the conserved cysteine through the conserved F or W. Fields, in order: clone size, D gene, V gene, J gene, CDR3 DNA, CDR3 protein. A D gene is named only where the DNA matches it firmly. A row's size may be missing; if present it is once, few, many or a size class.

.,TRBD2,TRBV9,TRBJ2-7,TGTGCCAGCAGCCCGAGCGGGGGGACCTACGAGCAGTACTTC,CASSPSGGTYEQYF
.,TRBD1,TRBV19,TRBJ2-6,TGTGCCAGTCGGCCGGGACAGGGGGCTACTGGGGCCAACGTCCTGACTTTC,CASRPGQGATGANVLTF
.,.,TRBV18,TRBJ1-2,TGTGCCAGCTCACACGGTCAGGGGAACTATGGCTACACCTTC,CASSHGQGNYGYTF
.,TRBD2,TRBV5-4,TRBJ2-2,TGTGCCAGCAGCTCCGGGACTAGCGGGGGGACCCCCGGGGAGCTGTTTTTT,CASSSGTSGGTPGELFF
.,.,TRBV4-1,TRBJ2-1,TGCGCCAGCAGCCAAGCCTTGGGAGGAATCAGGGATGAGCAGTTCTTC,CASSQALGGIRDEQFF
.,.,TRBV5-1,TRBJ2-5,TGCGCCAGCAGCCGCCTGGGGGCAGGAGGCGAGACCCAGTACTTC,CASSRLGAGGETQYF
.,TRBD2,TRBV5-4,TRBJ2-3,TGTGCCAGCAGAAATCGAGCGGGGGGCAGCACAGATACGCAGTATTTT,CASRNRAGGSTDTQYF
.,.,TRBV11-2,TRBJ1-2,TGTGCCAGCAGCTTACAGGGCCGCGGCTACACCTTC,CASSLQGRGYTF
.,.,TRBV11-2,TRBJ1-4,TGTGCCAGCAGCTTGGACAGCAGTAATGAAAAACTGTTTTTT,CASSLDSSNEKLFF
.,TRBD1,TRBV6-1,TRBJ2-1,TGTGCCAGCAGTTCGCCGGGACAGGGGATCGATGAGCAGTTCTTC,CASSSPGQGIDEQFF
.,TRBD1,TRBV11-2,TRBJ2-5,TGTGCCAGCAGCTTAGGGGGACAGGGGAACTTC,CASSLGGQGNF
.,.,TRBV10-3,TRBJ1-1,TGTGCCATCAGTGACTACGAGGCAGGGGAAACTGAAGCTTTCTTT,CAISDYEAGETEAFF
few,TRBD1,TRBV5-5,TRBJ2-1,TGTGCCAGCAGCCCAGGGGGACAGGTATACAATGAGCAGTTCTTC,CASSPGGQVYNEQFF
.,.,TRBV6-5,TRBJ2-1,TGTGCCAGCACCCCTCGCAAGGCAGGGAAACTTGAGCAGTTCTTC,CASTPRKAGKLEQFF
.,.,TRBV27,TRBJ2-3,TGTGCCAGCAGTCAAGAGCCCTCACGAGATACGCAGTATTTT,CASSQEPSRDTQYF
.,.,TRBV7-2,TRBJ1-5,TGTGCCAGCAGCTTAGCGGGACAATTGGATCAGCCCCAGCATTTT,CASSLAGQLDQPQHF
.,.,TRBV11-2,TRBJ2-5,TGTGCCAGCAGCTTATCCCCCATGGGGGGCCAAGAGACCCAGTACTTC,CASSLSPMGGQETQYF
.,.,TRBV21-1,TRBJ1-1,TGTGCCAGCAGCAGAGAGGCACAACGGGAGGGGACTGAAGCTTTCTTT,CASSREAQREGTEAFF
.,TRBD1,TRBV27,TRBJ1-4,TGTGCCAGCAGTTTAATAGGACAGGCCTCGAGAAGTTATTTCGAAAAACTGTTTTTT,CASSLIGQASRSYFEKLFF
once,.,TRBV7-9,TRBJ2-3,TGTGCCAGCAGCTTGTCTCCTGTTATTAGCACAGATACGCAGTATTTT,CASSLSPVISTDTQYF
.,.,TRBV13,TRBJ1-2,TGTGCCAGCAGCCCATTGGGGGCGGGGGATGGCTACACCTTC,CASSPLGAGDGYTF
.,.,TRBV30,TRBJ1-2,TGTGCCTGGAGTGTACCGGGGATGGGAAACTATGGCTACACCTTC,CAWSVPGMGNYGYTF
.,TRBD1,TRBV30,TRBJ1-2,TGTGCCTGGAGAGGAACAGGGGACTATGGCTACACCTTC,CAWRGTGDYGYTF
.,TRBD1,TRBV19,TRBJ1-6,TGTGCCAGTAGCCGCGGGACAGGGGATAATTCACCCCTCCACTTT,CASSRGTGDNSPLHF
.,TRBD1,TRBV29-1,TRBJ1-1,TGCAGCGCAACCCTCGGAGGGGGCGCGGTGAACACTGAAGCTTTCTTT,CSATLGGGAVNTEAFF
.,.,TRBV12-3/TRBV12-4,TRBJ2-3,TGTGCCAGCAGTCCAGGTGATACGCAGTATTTT,CASSPGDTQYF
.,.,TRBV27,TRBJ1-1,TGTGCCAGCAGTGGGGCGCGAGACACTGAAGCTTTCTTT,CASSGARDTEAFF
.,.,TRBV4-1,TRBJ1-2,TGCGCCAGCAGCCAAGAATCGACTCTTCCTTATGGCTACACCTTC,CASSQESTLPYGYTF
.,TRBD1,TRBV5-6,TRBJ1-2,TGTGCCAGCAGCCGGGACAGGGGAGGCTATGGCTACACCTTC,CASSRDRGGYGYTF
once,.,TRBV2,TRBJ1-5,TGTGCCAGCAGTGGGAACCAGGGAAATCAGCCCCAGCATTTT,CASSGNQGNQPQHF
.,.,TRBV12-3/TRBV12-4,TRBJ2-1,TGTGCCAGCAGCCCGAGCTCCGGGCAGTTCTTC,CASSPSSGQFF
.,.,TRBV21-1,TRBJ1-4,TGTGCCAGCAGCGCCCTGGTACAGGGAAAGATTGGTGAAAAACTGTTTTTT,CASSALVQGKIGEKLFF
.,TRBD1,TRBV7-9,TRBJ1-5,TGTGCCAGCAGCCACGGTACAGGGGGGCCCCAGCATTTT,CASSHGTGGPQHF
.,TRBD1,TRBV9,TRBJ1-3,TGTGCCAGCAGCGACACGGGGACAGCCTCTGGAAACACCATATATTTT,CASSDTGTASGNTIYF
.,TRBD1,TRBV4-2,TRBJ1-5,TGTGCCAGCAGTCCGGGGGCTTCGGACAGGGTCCCGGTGGGCAATCAGCCCCAGCATTTT,CASSPGASDRVPVGNQPQHF
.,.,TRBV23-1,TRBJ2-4,TGCGCCAGCAGTCAATCAGACCAGGGGAGGGGAGAAAACATTCAGTACTTC,CASSQSDQGRGENIQYF
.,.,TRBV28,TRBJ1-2,TGTGCCAGCAGTTTATTCGCAGGGGCTGAGTATGGCTACACCTTC,CASSLFAGAEYGYTF
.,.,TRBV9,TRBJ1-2,TGTGCCAGCACCCTCCGAGGGGGAAATTATGGCTACACCTTC,CASTLRGGNYGYTF
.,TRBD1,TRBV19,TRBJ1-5,TGTGCCAGTAGTAGGGACAGCCATGATCAGCCCCAGCATTTT,CASSRDSHDQPQHF
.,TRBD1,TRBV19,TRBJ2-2,TGTGCCACCTCACAGGGGTTCACCGGGGAGCTGTTTTTT,CATSQGFTGELFF
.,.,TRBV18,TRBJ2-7,TGTGCCAGCTCACCAACAGGGAGCGGCTACGAGCAGTACTTC,CASSPTGSGYEQYF
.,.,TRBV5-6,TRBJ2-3,TGTGCCAGCAGCCCCTTATACGGGGCGCAGTATTTT,CASSPLYGAQYF
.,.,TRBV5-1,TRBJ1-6,TGCGCCAGCAGCTTGGGTCAAACGGAGGCACCCCTCCACTTT,CASSLGQTEAPLHF
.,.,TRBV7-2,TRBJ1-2,TGTGCCAGCGGCCATCTGGACAGTTTCAACTATGGCTACACCTTC,CASGHLDSFNYGYTF
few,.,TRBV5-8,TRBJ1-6,TGTGCCAGCAGCCCTCGACAGAAGAGCTCCTATAATTCACCCCTCCACTTT,CASSPRQKSSYNSPLHF